The 21 T cell receptor beta chains in this list originate from one sample, sequenced in a study of blood T cells in healthy people across ages. Next came a second PCR, run for about 7 to 12 cycles, which used a sample-barcoded 5' primer along with a J-beta primer mix. TCRdb itself ran the 5' RACE reads through MiXCR, one entry per CDR3 protein. The sample records hundreds of thousands of distinct CDR3 sequences, more than 40% being singletons. The sequencing sample was made of blood. Every receptor here comes from a woman aged 55 to 70 in good health.

The V call is TRBV6-2 or TRBV6-3, the J call TRBJ2-7; D possibly corresponds to TRBD2 (6 bases). CDR3 length: 14 residues. Germline values: CDR1 MNHEY, CDR2 SVGEGT. Between the trimmed V and J ends, which lost 7 bases and 5 bases, there was a span of 18 bases. The CDR3 DNA sequence: TGTGCCAGCACCAGAGCGGGCCGTAGCCACGAGCAGTACTTC. Protein: CASTRAGRSHEQYF.

This chain uses TRBV30 with TRBJ2-5; the match to TRBD2 covers 8 bases. The germline CDR1 and CDR2 sequences are GTSNPN and SVGIG (reference sequence). J lost 11 bases, V lost 4 bases, and 18 bases had no gene match. The CDR3 consists of 15 residues. The CDR3 reads CAWNGLAGGGTEQYF. The CDR3 nucleotides read TGTGCCTGGAATGGACTAGCTGGGGGTGGAACTGAGCAGTACTTC.

The genes are TRBV10-3 and TRBJ1-1; D perhaps matches TRBD1 (5 bases). CDR1 ENHRY and CDR2 SYGVKD come from the germline V gene. This CDR3 contains 13 residues. Deletions cut 2 bases from V and 5 bases from J, with 9 bases between. The DNA of the CDR3 is TGTGCCATCAGTGAGGACAGTAGAACTGAAGCTTTCTTT. As protein: CAISEDSRTEAFF.

This chain uses TRBV27 with TRBJ1-5; D call uncertain. The CDR3 extends over 13 amino acids. The germline V gene has CDR1 MNHEY and CDR2 SMNVEV (reference sequence). With 4 bases removed from V and 9 bases from J, the gap between germline ends came to 13 bases. This CDR3 is CASSSGSDAPQHF. The CDR3 nucleotides read TGTGCCAGCAGTTCAGGAAGCGACGCGCCCCAGCATTTT.

CDR3 bases: TGCAGTGCCGGACTAGCAGGGGAGACCCAGTTCTTC. It yields the protein CSAGLAGETQFF. V is TRBV20-1 and J is TRBJ2-5; 8 bases agree with TRBD2. The end of the DNA fits TRBJ2-1 better, so the J call may be wrong. The CDR3 is 12 residues long. Germline assignment: CDR1 DFQATT and CDR2 SNEGSKA (reference sequence).

This rearrangement joins TRBV24-1 to TRBJ1-2; TRBD1 agrees at 7 bases. The CDR3 covers 16 residues. The V gene end was trimmed by 3 bases and the J gene end by 1 base; junction bases not matched to a gene: 7. Germline CDR1 is KGHDR and CDR2 is SFDVKD. CDR3 DNA sequence: TGTGCCACCAGTGATCAAACCGGGGACAGTAACTATGGCTACACCTTC. Translated: CATSDQTGDSNYGYTF.

This clonotype has just a few counts. The chain uses TRBV3-1 and TRBJ2-3, with no clear D. V was shortened by 3 bases and J by 2 bases, with 9 bases between the two germline ends. CDR1 and CDR2 from the germline V gene are LGHDT and YNNKEL (reference sequence). CDR3 length equals 14 residues. CDR3 in amino acids: CASSHTDHTDTQYF. CDR3 DNA: TGTGCCAGCAGCCATACGGACCACACAGATACGCAGTATTTT.

The V and J genes are TRBV14 and TRBJ2-1, with 10 bases that match TRBD2. In germline, CDR1 is SGHDN, CDR2 FVKESK. The CDR3 has 13 amino acids. The junction had 5 bases not matched to a gene; V was cut back by 1 base and J by 14 bases. CDR3 in amino acids: CASSQGPSGSEFF. The CDR3 coding sequence is TGTGCCAGCAGCCAAGGCCCTAGCGGGAGCGAGTTCTTC. The whole variable domain, remainder taken from reference TRBV14 and TRBJ2-1, is EAGVTQFPSHSVIEKGQTVTLRCDPISGHDNLYWYRRVMGKEIKFLLHFVKESKQDESGMPNNRFLAERTGGTYSTLKVQPAELEDSGVYFCASSQGPSGSEFFGPGTRLTVL.

The chain has TRBV20-1 and TRBJ2-5; 7 positions agree with TRBD1. Germline values: CDR1 DFQATT, CDR2 SNEGSKA (reference sequence). The ends lost 8 bases at V and 5 bases at J; junction bases unmatched: 5. The CDR3 has 11 amino acids. The DNA for the CDR3 is TGCAGTACGACAGGGATGGAGACCCAGTACTTC. This translates into CSTTGMETQYF.

This chain connects TRBV20-1 to TRBJ2-5; 11 nucleotides match TRBD1. The trim removed 2 bases at V and 4 bases at J, leaving 9 bases unmatched. CDR1 is DFQATT and CDR2 is SNEGSKA in the germline V gene (reference sequence). This CDR3 has 16 amino acids. The CDR3 DNA is TGCAGTGCTAGACATTCCGGACAGGGGGCGCGAGAGACCCAGTACTTC. As protein: CSARHSGQGARETQYF.

The sample holds one count of this clonotype. The chain joins TRBV11-2 to TRBJ1-2; no firm D call. Per the germline V gene, CDR1 is SGHAT and CDR2 is FQNNGV. This CDR3 is 14 amino acids long. V gave up 1 base and J gave up 8 bases, with 14 bases separating them. The CDR3 region has the DNA TGTGCCAGCAGCTTAGTGTCCGGGTACGGAGGCTACACCTTC. It yields the protein CASSLVSGYGGYTF.

The V call is TRBV25-1, the J call TRBJ1-2; D may be TRBD1 (6 bases). The germline V and J ends were trimmed by 4 bases and 7 bases, with 13 bases remaining between them. The CDR3 covers 13 residues. CDR1 is MGHDK and CDR2 is SYGVNS in the germline V gene. This chain's CDR3 is CASSGAGVGGYTF. The CDR3 DNA sequence: TGTGCCAGCAGTGGTGCAGGGGTCGGTGGCTACACCTTC.

The V and J genes are TRBV7-2 and TRBJ2-1; 12 bases agree with TRBD2. The germline gives CDR1 SGHTA, CDR2 FQGNSA. V was pared by 2 bases and J by 7 bases, with 6 bases of the junction left unmatched. CDR3 length: 16 residues. The CDR3 loop is CASSLRVGTSGNEQFF. CDR3 nucleotides: TGTGCCAGCAGCTTACGGGTCGGGACTAGCGGGAATGAGCAGTTCTTC.

CDR3 nucleotides: TGCAGTGCTTGGGACACCATGAACACTGAAGCTTTCTTT. Translated: CSAWDTMNTEAFF. The chain recombines TRBV20-1 with TRBJ1-1; TRBD1 might be the D (6 bases). CDR3 length: 13 amino acids. Germline V gives CDR1 DFQATT, CDR2 SNEGSKA (reference sequence). V shed 5 bases and J shed 0 bases, with 10 bases lying between them.

Note on this clonotype: This clone may be a read error of a much larger clone one base away. No DNA is shown, since the ends of the CDR3 on it are uncertain; the CDR3 is the one TCRdb lists. This chain joins TRBV12-3 or TRBV12-4 and TRBJ2-5; the table's D gene call, TRBD1, was not cross checked with the DNA. The CDR3 is 14 amino acids long, termini counted. This CDR3 is CASSFLAGWREQYF.

This rearrangement joins TRBV3-1 to TRBJ2-4; 13 nucleotides align to TRBD2. CDR3 length: 19 amino acids. Germline V lookup: CDR1 LGHDT, CDR2 YNNKEL (reference sequence). The V and J ends lost 0 bases and 3 bases, in that order; junction bases with no gene match: 8. This CDR3 reads CASSQDLLAGGSNKNIQYF. DNA of the CDR3: TGTGCCAGCAGCCAAGACCTACTAGCGGGAGGGTCGAACAAAAACATTCAGTACTTC.

This clonotype was detected only a few times. The chain recombines TRBV29-1 with TRBJ2-7; 13 bases map to TRBD2. In germline, CDR1 is SQVTM, CDR2 ANQGSEA. This CDR3 comprises 15 residues. Trimming took 5 bases from V and 2 from J; bases not matched to a gene: 6. The CDR3 is CSVRRGTSGTYEQYF. The CDR3 region has the DNA TGCAGCGTTCGTCGCGGGACTAGCGGGACCTACGAGCAGTACTTC.

V and J are TRBV20-1 and TRBJ2-1; D gene ambiguous. Between the trimmed V and J ends, which lost 3 bases and 7 bases, there was a span of 19 bases. CDR3 size: 15 residues. Germline V CDR1 and CDR2: DFQATT, SNEGSKA (reference sequence). Here the CDR3 reads CSASGRRASLNEQFF. Written as DNA, the CDR3 is TGCAGTGCTAGCGGAAGACGAGCGAGTTTAAATGAGCAGTTCTTC.

V gene TRBV4-3 combines with J gene TRBJ2-3; no reliable D call. This CDR3 has 14 residues. Between the trimmed V and J ends, which lost 1 base and 2 bases, there was a span of 7 bases. Germline V gene sequence: CDR1 LGHNA, CDR2 YSLEER. The chain's CDR3 is CASSQVLSTDTQYF. CDR3 bases: TGCGCCAGCAGCCAAGTCTTATCCACAGATACGCAGTATTTT.

The chain uses TRBV7-8 and TRBJ2-1; 7 bases are a match to TRBD1. The germline gives CDR1 SGHVS, CDR2 FQNEAQ. Losses at the gene ends were 5 bases for V and 9 bases for J; bases not matched to a gene: 16. The CDR3 spans 16 residues. In DNA form, the CDR3 reads TGTGCCAGCAGCGTGGACAGGCCGCCTCTAGGTGGTGAGCAGTTCTTC. Its translation: CASSVDRPPLGGEQFF.

The J gene is TRBJ2-1, the V gene TRBV20-1; perhaps D is TRBD1 or TRBD2 (5 bases each). The CDR3 is 13 amino acids. The V end was cut by 5 bases, the J end by 5 bases, with 13 bases between. Germline V lookup: CDR1 DFQATT, CDR2 SNEGSKA (reference sequence). CDR3 coding DNA: TGCAGTGCTGTACTAGGGGACCACAATGAGCAGTTCTTC. Its translation is CSAVLGDHNEQFF.